These T cell receptor beta chains were read from a single sample in a study of blood T cell repertoires in COVID-19. The protocol was immunoSEQ multiplex PCR, while the TCRdb copy is restricted to in-frame clones and leaves out a portion. Of fewer than 300,000 clones in the sample, around 90% are singletons; the top ten hold 0.7% to 0.85%. What was sequenced was peripheral blood. The receptors were gathered from a woman in her 30s with acute or convalescent COVID-19. Each CDR3 is given with its conserved first and last residue. The order of the fields is J gene, V gene, CDR3 protein.

j_call: TRBJ2-7; v_call: TRBV29-1; cdr3_aa: CSVEEGLAEPYEQYF
j_call: TRBJ2-5; v_call: TRBV18; cdr3_aa: CANPPSRDRGIQETQYF
j_call: TRBJ2-3; v_call: TRBV7-2; cdr3_aa: CASSLAGGTGTDTQYF
j_call: TRBJ1-2; v_call: TRBV30; cdr3_aa: CAWSVNYQGGYTF
j_call: TRBJ2-5; v_call: TRBV14; cdr3_aa: CASSRIPGVGETQYF
j_call: TRBJ1-1; v_call: TRBV6-4; cdr3_aa: CASSAGGVTEAFF
j_call: TRBJ2-5; v_call: TRBV7-8; cdr3_aa: CASSLVTSGKETQYF
j_call: TRBJ2-1; v_call: TRBV6-5; cdr3_aa: CASEGLADYNEQFF
j_call: TRBJ2-7; v_call: TRBV21-1; cdr3_aa: CASSKDREKAYEQYF
j_call: TRBJ1-6; v_call: TRBV20-1; cdr3_aa: CSASDRANSPLHF
j_call: TRBJ1-4; v_call: TRBV7-9; cdr3_aa: CASSTGATNEKLFF
j_call: TRBJ1-2; v_call: TRBV6-6; cdr3_aa: CASTTGVPLGGYTF
j_call: TRBJ2-5; v_call: TRBV19; cdr3_aa: CASSIDRTGGETQYF
j_call: TRBJ2-7; v_call: TRBV27; cdr3_aa: CASSSQGSGYEQYF
j_call: TRBJ2-3; v_call: TRBV9; cdr3_aa: CASSALEFTDTQYF
j_call: TRBJ2-5; v_call: TRBV4-3; cdr3_aa: CASSYTWVASGEETQYF
j_call: TRBJ2-7; v_call: TRBV6-5; cdr3_aa: CASRLTSSYEQYF
j_call: TRBJ2-7; v_call: TRBV29-1; cdr3_aa: CSVLRGYEQYF
j_call: TRBJ2-1; v_call: TRBV7-9; cdr3_aa: CASSSTGPHNEQFF
j_call: TRBJ2-7; v_call: TRBV5-1; cdr3_aa: CASSRLTAGGSYEQYF
j_call: TRBJ2-1; v_call: TRBV2; cdr3_aa: CASSDGGGAFNEQFF
j_call: TRBJ2-5; v_call: TRBV4-3; cdr3_aa: CASSRLTGGKETQYF
j_call: TRBJ2-3; v_call: TRBV6-6; cdr3_aa: CASSVGVGSTDTQYF
j_call: TRBJ2-7; v_call: TRBV11-2; cdr3_aa: CASSSPREFSYEQYF
j_call: TRBJ1-1; v_call: TRBV27; cdr3_aa: CASSRGTEAFF
j_call: TRBJ2-7; v_call: TRBV24-1; cdr3_aa: CAPRQGLNEQYF
j_call: TRBJ1-1; v_call: TRBV3-1/TRBV3-2; cdr3_aa: CASSQGPVTGSEAFF
j_call: TRBJ1-2; v_call: TRBV4-3; cdr3_aa: CASSQDPDSIYGYTF
j_call: TRBJ2-3; v_call: TRBV9; cdr3_aa: CASSVVSGTTDTQYF
j_call: TRBJ2-3; v_call: TRBV19; cdr3_aa: CASSIRREGTDTQYF
j_call: TRBJ2-1; v_call: TRBV11-2; cdr3_aa: CASSRFLAEIYNEQFF
j_call: TRBJ2-2; v_call: TRBV5-1; cdr3_aa: CASSGGTSGPGELFF
j_call: TRBJ2-7; v_call: TRBV29-1; cdr3_aa: CSVRSGRIEEQYF
j_call: TRBJ2-1; v_call: TRBV30; cdr3_aa: CAWSLFGSGQRKNEQFF
j_call: TRBJ1-2; v_call: TRBV24-1; cdr3_aa: CATSVPVYGYTF
j_call: TRBJ2-3; v_call: TRBV6-4; cdr3_aa: CASSDSGTPSDTQYF
j_call: TRBJ2-2; v_call: TRBV6-5; cdr3_aa: CASSTRDRAAGELFF
j_call: TRBJ2-2; v_call: TRBV5-1; cdr3_aa: CASSLQAGGIGELFF
j_call: TRBJ1-5; v_call: TRBV19; cdr3_aa: CASSIVGSQPQHF
j_call: TRBJ2-3; v_call: TRBV4-1; cdr3_aa: CASSQEDWDTQYF
j_call: TRBJ2-2; v_call: TRBV4-3; cdr3_aa: CASSQVDVAELPWDTGELFF
j_call: TRBJ2-1; v_call: TRBV12-5; cdr3_aa: CASGLGTSFYNEQFF
j_call: TRBJ2-3; v_call: TRBV9; cdr3_aa: CASSYRTGNSGDLTDTQYF
j_call: TRBJ2-3; v_call: TRBV23-1; cdr3_aa: CASSQTRSGPSSTDTQYF
j_call: TRBJ2-3; v_call: TRBV19; cdr3_aa: CASTSGYTDTQYF
j_call: TRBJ2-2; v_call: TRBV6-2/TRBV6-3; cdr3_aa: CASSGGLAGHVGELFF
j_call: TRBJ2-7; v_call: TRBV18; cdr3_aa: CASSPQDTSYEQYF
j_call: TRBJ2-3; v_call: TRBV11-3; cdr3_aa: CASSLWATSRTDTQYF
j_call: TRBJ1-1; v_call: TRBV30; cdr3_aa: CAWISGGTEAFF
j_call: TRBJ1-5; v_call: TRBV4-1; cdr3_aa: CASSQDGTGGWPQHF